Listed below are T cell receptor beta chains from one sample, sequenced in a study of Graves' ophthalmopathy and Graves' hyperthyroidism. MiXCR, applied by TCRdb to the multiplex PCR reads, yields one record per CDR3 protein. The sample consists of fewer than 650,000 distinct CDR3 sequences, 22% of them appearing once. Sequencing input: peripheral blood. The receptors stem from a woman under 30 with stable Graves' hyperthyroidism. Some clones in this sample may be carry-over from other donors' samples. The CDR3 runs from the conserved cysteine through the conserved F or W.

TRBV20-1	TRBJ2-5	CSARDRVPRPYQETQYF
TRBV12-3/TRBV12-4	TRBJ2-2	CASSLDGGATGELFF
TRBV4-2	TRBJ1-2	CASSHSTGDYGYTF
TRBV12-3/TRBV12-4	TRBJ1-2	CASSPRTGSDYGYTF
TRBV6-5	TRBJ1-2	CASSYSRVANYGYTF
TRBV6-2/TRBV6-3	TRBJ2-5	CASGDTGETQYF
TRBV11-2	TRBJ2-7	CASSFIGGGDPSYEQYF
TRBV28	TRBJ2-5	CASSLTTGSATQYF
TRBV2	TRBJ1-2	CASSEAPRLAGSNYGYTF
TRBV2	TRBJ1-2	CASSFPRRGNYGYTF
TRBV6-2/TRBV6-3	TRBJ1-5	CASSYILGAGMTNQPQHF
TRBV29-1	TRBJ2-3	CSALGTSLPDTQYF
TRBV6-1	TRBJ2-7	CATYYSPERGEQYF
TRBV27	TRBJ2-5	CASSGLNRETQYF
TRBV6-1	TRBJ1-2	CASSPLGFREGYTF
TRBV2	TRBJ1-1	CASRPGQGTEAFF
TRBV2	TRBJ2-5	CASSGTSGTLQETQYF
TRBV6-1	TRBJ1-2	CASSEITFSYTF
TRBV7-2	TRBJ2-5	CASSPGRVETQYF
TRBV15	TRBJ2-5	CATSRGREGETQYF
TRBV27	TRBJ2-7	CASSTLAGGTYEQYF